A single sample is the source of the 8 T cell receptor beta chains below, sequenced in a study of cytomegalovirus exposure and HLA in healthy donors (dated by TCRdb to the late 2010s). The library was prepared using the immunoSEQ multiplex PCR assay. For the multiplex PCR, a mixture combining 60 forward primers for TCR Vbeta segments and 13 reverse primers for TCR Jbeta segments was used. TCRdb carries this immuneACCESS record with in-frame sequences only. Its versions omit some clonotypes, under half of them owing to an unresolved V gene in the studies checked, with the rest unexplained. A total of around 300,000 clones appear in this sample, just over 70% of them only once. The top ten hold 2% to 2.5% of the sample. Sequenced material: PBMCs. Source of these receptors: a female donor in good health and CMV-seronegative.

In nucleotides, the CDR3 is TGCGCCAGCAGCCCGGACAGTAACTATGGCTACACCTTC. It specifies CASSPDSNYGYTF. This chain joins TRBV5-1 and TRBJ1-2; D possibly corresponds to TRBD1 (6 bases). The CDR3 sequence is 13 residues long. Germline V gene lookup returns CDR1 SGHRS and CDR2 YFSETQ. V shed 4 bases and J shed 1 base, with 8 bases lying between them.

The rearrangement uses TRBV11-2 and TRBJ1-3; D remains ambiguous. This CDR3 is 15 amino acids long. The germline gives CDR1 SGHAT, CDR2 FQNNGV. Trimming removed 0 bases from V and 1 base from J, with 7 bases in between. This CDR3 is CASSLDQDSGNTIYF. The CDR3 DNA reads TGTGCCAGCAGCTTAGATCAGGATTCTGGAAACACCATATATTTT.

The V gene is TRBV7-8, the J gene TRBJ2-7, with D perhaps TRBD2 (7 bases). V shed 1 base and J shed 9 bases, with 13 bases lying between them. The germline gives CDR1 SGHVS, CDR2 FQNEAQ. This CDR3 comprises 13 residues. The CDR3 reads CASSLGRGGGQYF. In DNA, the CDR3 is TGTGCCAGCAGCTTAGGGAGGGGGGGAGGGCAGTACTTC.

The chain has TRBV6-5 and TRBJ2-3, with TRBD2 identical over 8 bases. The trim removed 6 bases at V and 7 bases at J, leaving 12 bases unmatched. CDR1 is MNHEY, CDR2 SVGAGI, per germline. The CDR3 spans 15 residues. Written as DNA, the CDR3 is TGTGCCAGCAGCCCAGCAGCGGGAGTTCAGTATACGCAGTATTTT. Amino acids: CASSPAAGVQYTQYF.

In its sample, this clone was seen a few times. The chain links TRBV27 to TRBJ2-1, with D tentatively TRBD2 (5 bases). From germline, CDR1 is MNHEY and CDR2 SMNVEV (reference sequence). This CDR3 has 17 residues. V was trimmed by 6 bases and J by 4 bases, leaving 22 bases between them. The CDR3 nucleotides are TGTGCCAGCAGCGGGGAGCCTGGAACCGTGGGGTACAATGAGCAGTTCTTC. This sequence encodes CASSGEPGTVGYNEQFF.

This clone has a handful of counts. J is TRBJ2-1 and V is TRBV5-1; maybe TRBD2 (5 bases). The CDR3 consists of 17 residues. V was trimmed by 2 bases and J by 0 bases, leaving 15 bases between them. Germline CDR1 and CDR2: SGHRS and YFSETQ. The CDR3: CASSFSLQRSSYNEQFF. In DNA, the CDR3 is TGCGCCAGCAGCTTCAGTCTCCAGCGGAGCTCCTACAATGAGCAGTTCTTC.

This sequence joins TRBV5-4 and TRBJ2-2; a weak D match, TRBD2 (5 bases). Germline V gene data show CDR1 as SGHNT and CDR2 as YYREEE (reference sequence). Trimming removed 0 bases at V and 4 bases at J, with 13 bases between. The CDR3 is made up of 16 amino acids. The DNA for the CDR3 is TGTGCCAGCAGCTTGGTTGTGGGAGTGGGCACCGGGGAGCTGTTTTTT. Encoded protein: CASSLVVGVGTGELFF.

The rearrangement joins TRBV28 to TRBJ2-7; D might be TRBD1 (6 bases). CDR3 length equals 15 residues. CDR1 and CDR2 (germline): MDHEN, SYDVKM. Trimming left V 4 bases short and J 3 bases short, with 16 bases between. The CDR3 region is CASSSDRHSIYEQYF. CDR3 nucleotides: TGTGCCAGCAGTTCCGACAGGCACTCTATCTACGAGCAGTACTTC. Full variable domain (remainder filled in from reference TRBV28 and TRBJ2-7): DVKVTQSSRYLVKRTGEKVFLECVQDMDHENMFWYRQDPGLGLRLIYFSYDVKMKEKGDIPEGYSVSREKKERFSLILESASTNQTSMYLCASSSDRHSIYEQYFGPGTRLTVT.